These T cell receptor beta chains were read from a single sample in a study of T cell repertoires in cytomegalovirus infection. TCRdb fed the reads into MiXCR, producing one record per CDR3 protein. The sample includes about 130,000 distinct CDR3 sequences, approximately 9.2% of them seen just once. The sequenced sample consisted of PBMCs. The origin of the receptors is a human donor in good health (CMV status not recorded). Some clones in this sample may be carry-over from other donors' samples. Each CDR3 is given with its conserved first and last residue. Fields, in order: V gene, D gene, clone size, J gene, CDR3 DNA, CDR3 protein. A D gene is named only where the DNA matches it firmly. Some rows have no size entry. The others give once, few or many, or a class for an expanded clone.

>TRBV7-2|-|many|TRBJ2-1
TGTGCCAGCAGCTCGGGACCCCTCGCCTACAATGAGCAGTTCTTC
CASSSGPLAYNEQFF
>TRBV20-1|TRBD2|many|TRBJ2-7
TGCAGTGTTCCGCTTGCGGGGGGACTATACGAGCAGTACTTC
CSVPLAGGLYEQYF
>TRBV2|TRBD1|many|TRBJ2-5
TGTGCCAGCAGTGGGACAGGGGGTATGGAGACCCAGTACTTC
CASSGTGGMETQYF
>TRBV28|TRBD2|many|TRBJ2-5
TGTGCCAGCGGGCGGGGGGGGATACAAGAGACCCAGTACTTC
CASGRGGIQETQYF
>TRBV5-5|-|many|TRBJ2-2
TGTGCCAGCAGCTTACCGACAGCGAACACCGGGGAGCTGTTTTTT
CASSLPTANTGELFF
>TRBV28|TRBD1|many|TRBJ1-2
TGTGCCAGCCGCGTTCCGGGACAGGCCTATGGCTACACCTTC
CASRVPGQAYGYTF
>TRBV20-1|TRBD2|-|TRBJ2-1
TGCAGTGCTCCCAGGGCTAGCGGCTGGGAGGGGGAGCAGTTCTTC
CSAPRASGWEGEQFF
>TRBV6-6|-|many|TRBJ2-4
TGTGCCAGCAGTCGGATCTTGTTTCGGCACCCTTCAGAGGACATTCAGTACTTC
CASSRILFRHPSEDIQYF
>TRBV23-1|-|many|TRBJ2-5
TGCGCCAGCAGTCAATCGGTGGCGGGGGCAGAGACCCAGTACTTC
CASSQSVAGAETQYF
>TRBV28|-|few|TRBJ1-2
TGTGCCAGCAGTACCATCTCGCCCCCTAACTATGGCTACACCTTC
CASSTISPPNYGYTF
>TRBV11-1|TRBD1|many|TRBJ2-1
TGTGCCAGCAGCTTCAACAGGGGGCGAAGAGATGAGCAGTTCTTC
CASSFNRGRRDEQFF
>TRBV7-2|TRBD1|many|TRBJ1-5
TGTGCCAGCAAGTTGGGACAGGGTTCTCAGCCCCAGCATTTT
CASKLGQGSQPQHF
>TRBV29-1|-|-|TRBJ2-7
TGCAGCGTTGAAGGGCAGATTCCCTACGAGCAGTACTTC
CSVEGQIPYEQYF
>TRBV2|TRBD1|-|TRBJ1-1
TGTGCCAGCAGGGGTCAGGGGGCCGTTGAAGCTTTCTTT
CASRGQGAVEAFF
>TRBV2|-|once|TRBJ1-1
TGTGCCAGCAGTGGAGGGGTAACGAACACTGAAGCTTTCTTT
CASSGGVTNTEAFF
>TRBV4-2|-|few|TRBJ1-4
TGTGCCAGCAGCCAAGACGTAAGGGGCAGTGAAAAACTGTTTTTT
CASSQDVRGSEKLFF
>TRBV28|-|many|TRBJ2-3
TGTGCCAGCAGTTTCCACTCTCCCACAGATACGCAGTATTTT
CASSFHSPTDTQYF
>TRBV28|-|many|TRBJ1-2
TGTGCCAGCAGTTTAAGGGGTTCGAAGGGCTACACCTTC
CASSLRGSKGYTF
>TRBV28|-|many|TRBJ1-2
TGTGCCAGCAGGGATTCAGGGTCCAGTAACTATGGCTACACCTTC
CASRDSGSSNYGYTF
>TRBV20-1|-|-|TRBJ2-7
TGCAGTGCTAGGAACCTTTTGGGGGGCTCCTACGAGCAGTACTTC
CSARNLLGGSYEQYF
>TRBV2|TRBD1|many|TRBJ1-6
TGTGCCAGCAGGGGACAGGGGGCGTATAATTCACCCCTCCACTTT
CASRGQGAYNSPLHF
>TRBV30|-|few|TRBJ1-1
TGTGCCTGGAATCCAGGGTTTTTGACTGAAGCTTTCTTT
CAWNPGFLTEAFF
>TRBV28|-|many|TRBJ1-6
TGTGCCAGCAGTTTTGTGATGGAGAAACCCCTCCACTTT
CASSFVMEKPLHF
>TRBV29-1|-|few|TRBJ2-2
TGCAGCGTTGAAATCGGCAGCGGGACCGGGGAGCTGTTTTTT
CSVEIGSGTGELFF
>TRBV5-6|-|-|TRBJ1-2
TGTGCCAGCAGCCCAGGCAGGGTCGATGGTTACACCTTC
CASSPGRVDGYTF
>TRBV2|TRBD1|many|TRBJ1-2
TGTGCCAGCACGGCGGGACAGGGGATATTTTATGGCTACACCTTC
CASTAGQGIFYGYTF
>TRBV14|-|many|TRBJ2-3
TGTGCCAGCAGCCCCTATGGCACAGATACGCAGTATTTT
CASSPYGTDTQYF
>TRBV11-1|-|few|TRBJ1-1
TGTGCCAGCAGCTTAAGATCCGGGAACACTGAAGCTTTCTTT
CASSLRSGNTEAFF
>TRBV12-3/TRBV12-4|-|many|TRBJ1-3
TGTGCCAGCAGCTACCTTGGGCAGCCTGGCTCTGGAAACACCATATATTTT
CASSYLGQPGSGNTIYF
>TRBV12-3/TRBV12-4|-|many|TRBJ2-7
TGTGCCAGCAGTCTAATGGTGGGCGAGCAGTACTTC
CASSLMVGEQYF
>TRBV7-9|-|many|TRBJ1-2
TGTGCCAGCAGCGAGGACGGCTATGGCTACACCTTC
CASSEDGYGYTF
>TRBV5-5|TRBD1|-|TRBJ2-2
TGTGCCAGCAGCCCGGCGGTGAGGGGGCGACGGACCGGGGAGCTGTTTTTT
CASSPAVRGRRTGELFF
>TRBV4-1|-|many|TRBJ1-5
TGCGCCAGCAGCCAAGGGGGTCAAGGGAAATTGAGCAATCAGCCCCAGCATTTT
CASSQGGQGKLSNQPQHF
>TRBV7-8|TRBD2|many|TRBJ2-1
TGTGCCAGCAGTCCTACTAGCGGGCAGGACAATGAGCAGTTCTTC
CASSPTSGQDNEQFF
>TRBV20-1|-|-|TRBJ2-7
TGCAGTGCTAGTCACAGGGACACATTCGAGCAGTACTTC
CSASHRDTFEQYF
>TRBV7-3|-|many|TRBJ2-1
TGTGCCAGCAGCTTTGCGGGGACCCATGAGCAGTTCTTC
CASSFAGTHEQFF
>TRBV5-1|-|few|TRBJ2-7
TGCGCCAGCAGCTTGCTAGGGACTGCCTCCTACGAGCAGTACTTC
CASSLLGTASYEQYF